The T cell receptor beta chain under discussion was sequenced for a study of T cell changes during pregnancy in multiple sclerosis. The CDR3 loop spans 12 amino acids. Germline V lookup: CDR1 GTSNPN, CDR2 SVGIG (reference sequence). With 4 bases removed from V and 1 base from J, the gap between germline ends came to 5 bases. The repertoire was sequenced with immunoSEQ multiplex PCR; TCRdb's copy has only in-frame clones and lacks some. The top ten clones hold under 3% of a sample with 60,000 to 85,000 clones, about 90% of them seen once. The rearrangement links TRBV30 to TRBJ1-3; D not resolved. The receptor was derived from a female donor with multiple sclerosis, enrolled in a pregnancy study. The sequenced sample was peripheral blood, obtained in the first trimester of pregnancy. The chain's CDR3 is CAWTVSGNTIYF. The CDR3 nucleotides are TGTGCCTGGACGGTATCTGGAAACACCATATATTTT. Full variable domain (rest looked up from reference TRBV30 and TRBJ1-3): SQTIHQWPATLVQPVGSPLSLECTVEGTSNPNLYWYRQAAGRGLQLLFYSVGIGQISSEVPQNLSASRPQDRQFILSSKKLLLSDSGFYLCAWTVSGNTIYFGEGSWLTVV.